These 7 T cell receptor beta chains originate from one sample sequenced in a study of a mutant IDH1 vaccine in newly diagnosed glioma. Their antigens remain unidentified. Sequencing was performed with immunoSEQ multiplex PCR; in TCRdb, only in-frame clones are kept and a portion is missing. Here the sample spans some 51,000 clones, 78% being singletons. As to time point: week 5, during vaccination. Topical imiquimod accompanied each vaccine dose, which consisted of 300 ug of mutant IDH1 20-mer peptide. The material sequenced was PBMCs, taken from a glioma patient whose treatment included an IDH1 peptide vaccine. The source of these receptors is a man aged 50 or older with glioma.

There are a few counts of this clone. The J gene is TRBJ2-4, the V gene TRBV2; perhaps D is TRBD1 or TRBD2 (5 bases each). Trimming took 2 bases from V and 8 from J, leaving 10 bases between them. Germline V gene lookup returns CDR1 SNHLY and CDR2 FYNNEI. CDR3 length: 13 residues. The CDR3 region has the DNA TGTGCCAGCAGTGAATTAGAGGGGTACATTCAGTACTTC. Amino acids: CASSELEGYIQYF.

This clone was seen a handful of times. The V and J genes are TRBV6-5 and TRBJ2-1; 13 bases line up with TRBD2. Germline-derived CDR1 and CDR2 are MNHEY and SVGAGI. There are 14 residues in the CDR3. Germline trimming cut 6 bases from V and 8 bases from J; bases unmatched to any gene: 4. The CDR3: CASSPTSGGHEQFF. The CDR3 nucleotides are TGTGCCAGCAGCCCGACTAGCGGGGGGCATGAGCAGTTCTTC.

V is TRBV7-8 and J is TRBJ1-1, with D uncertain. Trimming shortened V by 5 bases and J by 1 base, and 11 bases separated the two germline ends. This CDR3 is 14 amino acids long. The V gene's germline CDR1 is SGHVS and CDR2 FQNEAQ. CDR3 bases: TGTGCCAGCAGCCCCCCAGTGAGGAACACTGAAGCTTTCTTT. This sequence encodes CASSPPVRNTEAFF.

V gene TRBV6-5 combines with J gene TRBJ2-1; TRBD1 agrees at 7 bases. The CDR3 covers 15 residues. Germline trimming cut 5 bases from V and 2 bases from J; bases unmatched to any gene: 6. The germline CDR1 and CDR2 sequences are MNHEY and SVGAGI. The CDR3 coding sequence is TGTGCCAGCAGTCTACAGGGGAATCCCTACAATGAGCAGTTCTTC. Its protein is CASSLQGNPYNEQFF.

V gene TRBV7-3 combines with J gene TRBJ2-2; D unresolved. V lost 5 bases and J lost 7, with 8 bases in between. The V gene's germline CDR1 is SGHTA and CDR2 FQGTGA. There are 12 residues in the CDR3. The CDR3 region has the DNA TGTGCCAGCAGCCCTCAAGGCGGGGAGCTGTTTTTT. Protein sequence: CASSPQGGELFF.

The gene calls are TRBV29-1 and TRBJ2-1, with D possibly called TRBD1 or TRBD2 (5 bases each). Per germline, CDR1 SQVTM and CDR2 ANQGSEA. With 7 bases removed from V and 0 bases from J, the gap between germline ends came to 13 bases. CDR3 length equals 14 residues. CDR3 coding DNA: TGCAGCGGGGGTGGGACGGACTCCTACAATGAGCAGTTCTTC. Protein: CSGGGTDSYNEQFF.

The CDR3 DNA reads TGTGCCAACTCCTTATCACAGGGGAAGGGGACCGGGGAGCTGTTTTTT. Its translation is CANSLSQGKGTGELFF. The chain joins TRBV21-1 to TRBJ2-2; the table's D call TRBD1 went unverified against the DNA. TRBV21-1 is a listed pseudogene. The CDR3 sequence is 16 residues long.